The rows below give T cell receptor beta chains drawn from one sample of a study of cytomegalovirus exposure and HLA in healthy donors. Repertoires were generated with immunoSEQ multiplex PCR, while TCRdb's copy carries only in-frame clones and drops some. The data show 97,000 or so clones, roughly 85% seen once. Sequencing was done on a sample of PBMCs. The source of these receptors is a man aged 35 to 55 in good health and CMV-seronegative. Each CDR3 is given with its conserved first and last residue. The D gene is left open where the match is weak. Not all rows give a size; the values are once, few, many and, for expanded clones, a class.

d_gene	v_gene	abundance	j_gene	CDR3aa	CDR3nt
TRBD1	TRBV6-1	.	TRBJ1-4	CASSEQDRENEKLFF	TGTGCCAGCAGTGAACAGGACAGGGAAAACGAAAAACTGTTTTTT
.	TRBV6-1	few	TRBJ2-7	CASSEVEEPPYEQYF	TGTGCCAGCAGTGAAGTCGAGGAACCCCCCTACGAGCAGTACTTC
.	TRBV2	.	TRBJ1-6	CASSVWGAGNSPLHF	TGTGCCAGCAGTGTATGGGGAGCCGGTAATTCACCCCTCCACTTT
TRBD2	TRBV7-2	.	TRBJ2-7	CASSLNSGAYEQYF	TGTGCCAGCAGCTTAAATAGCGGGGCCTACGAGCAGTACTTC
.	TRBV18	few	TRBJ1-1	CASSPPLRGITEAFF	TGTGCCAGCTCACCACCTTTGCGGGGCATCACTGAAGCTTTCTTT
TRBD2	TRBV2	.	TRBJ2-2	CASSEGIAGTGTGELFF	TGTGCCAGCAGTGAAGGGATAGCGGGGACGGGCACCGGGGAGCTGTTTTTT
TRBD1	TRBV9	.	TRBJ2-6	CASSETGGSGANVLTF	TGTGCCAGCAGCGAAACAGGGGGCTCTGGGGCCAACGTCCTGACTTTC
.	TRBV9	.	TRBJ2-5	CASSVLGEQETQYF	TGTGCCAGCAGCGTACTCGGGGAACAAGAGACCCAGTACTTC
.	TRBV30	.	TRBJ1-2	CASVGVYGYTF	TGTGCCTCGGTAGGGGTTTATGGCTACACCTTC
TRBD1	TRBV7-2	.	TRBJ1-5	CASSLVGTGENQPQHF	TGTGCCAGCAGCTTAGTCGGGACAGGGGAAAATCAGCCCCAGCATTTT
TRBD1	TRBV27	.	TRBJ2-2	CASSSPTAGTGVDTGELFF	TGTGCCAGCAGTTCGCCTACCGCGGGGACAGGGGTGGACACCGGGGAGCTGTTTTTT
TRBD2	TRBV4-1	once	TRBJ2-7	CASSQRGTSYEQYF	TGCGCCAGCAGCCAGCGGGGGACCTCCTACGAGCAGTACTTC
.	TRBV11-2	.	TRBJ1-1	CASSLTGLYTEAFF	TGTGCCAGCAGCTTAACAGGGCTTTACACTGAAGCTTTCTTT
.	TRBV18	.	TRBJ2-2	CASSPPGLGLGTGELFF	TGTGCCAGCTCACCACCCGGACTTGGCCTGGGGACCGGGGAGCTGTTTTTT
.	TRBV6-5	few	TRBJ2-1	CASSYRRGNEQFF	TGTGCCAGCAGCTACCGCAGGGGAAATGAGCAGTTCTTC
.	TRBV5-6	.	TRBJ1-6	CASSLVSRSNSPLHF	TGTGCCAGCAGCTTGGTATCCAGGTCGAATTCACCCCTCCACTTT
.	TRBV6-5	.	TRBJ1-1	CASRPGGGGTEAFF	TGTGCCAGCAGGCCCGGGGGAGGCGGCACTGAAGCTTTCTTT
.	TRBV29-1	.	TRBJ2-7	CSVSLRGGSYEQYF	TGCAGCGTTTCTCTGAGGGGGGGCTCCTACGAGCAGTACTTC
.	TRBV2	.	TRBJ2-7	CASSRGADSSSYEQYF	TGTGCCAGCAGCCGGGGAGCGGACAGTTCCTCCTACGAGCAGTACTTC
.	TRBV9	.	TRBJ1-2	CASSVSRTGGYTF	TGTGCCAGCAGCGTGAGCCGTACAGGCGGCTACACCTTC
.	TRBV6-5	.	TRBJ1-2	CASSYPGIDYGYTF	TGTGCCAGCAGCTATCCAGGGATCGACTATGGCTACACCTTC
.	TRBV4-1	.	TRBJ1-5	CASSQGPYSNQPQHF	TGCGCCAGCAGCCAAGGGCCATATAGCAATCAGCCCCAGCATTTT
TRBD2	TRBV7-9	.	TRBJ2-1	CASSLETSGGNEQFF	TGTGCCAGCAGCTTAGAGACTAGCGGGGGTAATGAGCAGTTCTTC
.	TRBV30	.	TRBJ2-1	CACSGLYNEQFF	TGTGCCTGTTCGGGACTTTACAATGAGCAGTTCTTC
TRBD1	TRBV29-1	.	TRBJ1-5	CSVEGTGGGPQHF	TGCAGCGTGGAGGGGACAGGGGGTGGGCCCCAGCATTTT
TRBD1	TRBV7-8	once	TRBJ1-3	CASSLGPGGGNTIYF	TGTGCCAGCAGCTTAGGTCCAGGGGGTGGAAACACCATATATTTT
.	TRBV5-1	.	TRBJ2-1	CASSFLQTYNEQFF	TGCGCCAGCAGCTTCCTACAGACCTACAATGAGCAGTTCTTC
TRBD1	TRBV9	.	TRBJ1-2	CASSASPTGSPKEYGYTF	TGTGCCAGCAGCGCCAGTCCGACAGGGAGCCCCAAGGAGTATGGCTACACCTTC
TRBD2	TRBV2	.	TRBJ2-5	CASNLAGPFQETQYF	TGTGCCAGCAACCTAGCGGGGCCATTCCAAGAGACCCAGTACTTC
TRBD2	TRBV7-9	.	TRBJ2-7	CASRAQRGGRYEQYF	TGTGCCAGCAGAGCCCAGCGGGGGGGGCGTTACGAGCAGTACTTC
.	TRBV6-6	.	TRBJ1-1	CASRPAQGWNTEAFF	TGTGCCAGCAGGCCCGCACAGGGTTGGAACACTGAAGCTTTCTTT
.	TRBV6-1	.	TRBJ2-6	CASSEEQTWLGQSGANVLTF	TGTGCCAGCAGTGAGGAGCAAACCTGGCTAGGACAGTCTGGGGCCAACGTCCTGACTTTC
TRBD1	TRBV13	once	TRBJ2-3	CASSLGTGTDTQYF	TGTGCCAGCAGCTTGGGGACAGGCACAGATACGCAGTATTTT
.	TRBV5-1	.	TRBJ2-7	CASSPSRRSYEQYF	TGCGCCAGCAGCCCCTCGAGGAGGTCCTACGAGCAGTACTTC
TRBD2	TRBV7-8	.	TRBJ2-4	CASSLDIAGWAKNIQYF	TGTGCCAGCAGCTTAGACATAGCGGGGTGGGCCAAAAACATTCAGTACTTC
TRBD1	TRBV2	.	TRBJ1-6	CASSWTGRDNSPLHF	TGTGCCAGCAGTTGGACAGGGAGGGACAATTCACCCCTCCACTTT
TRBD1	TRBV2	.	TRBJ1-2	CASSGRIRDRNGYTF	TGTGCCAGCAGTGGACGGATACGGGACAGGAATGGCTACACCTTC
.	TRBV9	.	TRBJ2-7	CASSEGGGGGYEQYF	TGTGCCAGCAGCGAGGGAGGCGGGGGCGGGTACGAGCAGTACTTC
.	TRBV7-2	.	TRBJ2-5	CASSLAPWRAQETQYF	TGTGCCAGCAGCTTAGCGCCTTGGAGGGCCCAGGAGACCCAGTACTTC
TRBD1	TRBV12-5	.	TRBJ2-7	CASGLRDRTYEQYF	TGTGCTAGTGGTTTGCGGGACAGGACCTACGAGCAGTACTTC
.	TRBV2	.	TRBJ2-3	CASSEAGGPLLDTQYF	TGTGCCAGCAGTGAAGCGGGGGGGCCCCTTCTAGATACGCAGTATTTT
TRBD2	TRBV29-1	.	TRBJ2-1	CSQTSGGSGEQFF	TGCAGTCAGACTAGCGGGGGGTCCGGTGAGCAGTTCTTC
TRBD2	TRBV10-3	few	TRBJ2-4	CAISESASGEALAKNIQYF	TGTGCCATCAGTGAGTCAGCGAGCGGGGAGGCCTTAGCCAAAAACATTCAGTACTTC
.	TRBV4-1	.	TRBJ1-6	CASSLRGAGSTNSPLHF	TGCGCCAGCAGCCTGAGAGGAGCGGGATCTACTAATTCACCCCTCCACTTT
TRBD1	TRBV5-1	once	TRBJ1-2	CASSLELGQTYGYTF	TGCGCCAGCAGCTTGGAATTGGGACAGACCTATGGCTACACCTTC
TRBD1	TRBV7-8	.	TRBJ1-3	CASSLRGTGQRIDSGNTIYF	TGTGCCAGCAGCTTACGGGGGACAGGGCAAAGAATCGACTCTGGAAACACCATATATTTT
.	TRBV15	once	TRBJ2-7	CATKQGPEGYEQYF	TGTGCCACCAAGCAGGGGCCTGAAGGCTACGAGCAGTACTTC
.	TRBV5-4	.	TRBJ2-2	CASSLDRFSTGELFF	TGTGCCAGCAGCTTGGACAGGTTTTCCACCGGGGAGCTGTTTTTT
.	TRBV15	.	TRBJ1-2	CATSRVRTEPGFTF	TGTGCCACCAGCAGAGTACGGACAGAACCGGGTTTCACCTTC
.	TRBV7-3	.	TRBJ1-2	CASRSGTFNYGYTF	TGTGCCAGCAGGTCCGGGACATTTAACTATGGCTACACCTTC
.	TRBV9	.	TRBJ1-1	CASSVDVEGGTEAFF	TGTGCCAGCAGCGTAGATGTAGAGGGCGGCACTGAAGCTTTCTTT
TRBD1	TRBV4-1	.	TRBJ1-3	CASSQVRTGPSGNTIYF	TGCGCCAGCAGCCAAGTCAGGACAGGCCCCTCTGGAAACACCATATATTTT
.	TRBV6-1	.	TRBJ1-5	CASRGTSNQPQHF	TGTGCCAGCAGAGGGACAAGCAATCAGCCCCAGCATTTT
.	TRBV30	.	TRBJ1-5	CAWSSRGLEPQHF	TGTGCCTGGAGTTCGAGGGGGTTGGAGCCCCAGCATTTT